Listed here are 11 T cell receptor beta chains from one sample, sequenced in a study of beta chain features in type 1 diabetes. The antigens of these receptors remain unknown. The whole isolated RNA underwent reverse transcription, so sequencing captured expressed TCRB transcripts. Produced via immunoSEQ multiplex PCR; TCRdb's table is partial and in-frame only. The sample shows just over 15,000 clones, over 55% of them seen only once. Regarding the study as a whole: Moderately but significantly shorter TCRB CDR3s were found in Type 1 diabetes patients in all four CD4+ subsets.

The sample comprised Tregs from blood. Every receptor here comes from a man aged 30-40 years with type 1 diabetes.

The V gene is TRBV5-5, the J gene TRBJ2-1, with 7 bases aligning to TRBD2. CDR3 length equals 15 residues. V was clipped by 4 bases and J by 7 bases; unmatched bases: 11. CDR1 and CDR2 from the germline V gene are SGHKS and YYEKEE (reference sequence). The CDR3 sequence is CASSLGGGLENEQFF. CDR3 sequence (DNA): TGTGCCAGCAGCCTGGGCGGGGGTCTCGAGAATGAGCAGTTCTTC.

The rearrangement joins TRBV11-2 to TRBJ2-5; D is undetermined. The CDR3 length is 11 residues. Germline V gene data show CDR1 as SGHAT and CDR2 as FQNNGV. V was cut by 6 bases and J by 5 bases, with 7 bases left in between. The CDR3 sequence: CASRNLETQYF. The CDR3 region has the DNA TGTGCCAGCAGGAACTTGGAGACCCAGTACTTC.

The J gene is TRBJ1-5, the V gene TRBV12-5; D gene ambiguous. The V end was cut by 7 bases, the J end by 0 bases, with 4 bases between. Germline-derived CDR1 and CDR2 are LGHNT and FRNRAP. The CDR3 consists of 12 residues. The CDR3 loop reads CASAYSNQPQHF. The CDR3 DNA sequence: TGTGCTAGTGCCTATAGCAATCAGCCCCAGCATTTT.

The chain employs TRBV7-9 and TRBJ2-2, with TRBD1 as a possible D gene (6 bases). Per germline, CDR1 SEHNR and CDR2 FQNEAQ (reference sequence). Trimming stripped 5 bases from V and 5 bases from J, with 12 bases between. This CDR3 has 14 residues. Here the CDR3 reads CASSPGVWTGELFF. The DNA for the CDR3 is TGTGCCAGCAGCCCAGGGGTGTGGACCGGGGAGCTGTTTTTT.

The chain couples TRBV10-2 to TRBJ2-3; 10 positions agree with TRBD1. With V trimmed by 6 bases and J by 5 bases, 8 bases remained unmatched. This CDR3 contains 15 residues. Germline V lookup: CDR1 WSHSY, CDR2 SAAADI. CDR3 coding DNA: TGCGCCAGCAGCGATCCGGGACAGGGGAAAGATACGCAGTATTTT. This translates into CASSDPGQGKDTQYF.

In its sample, this clone is medium-sized. V is TRBV5-1 and J is TRBJ1-1, with a tentative D call TRBD1 (6 bases). Germline CDR1 SGHRS, CDR2 YFSETQ. The CDR3 spans 13 residues. V dropped 2 bases and J dropped 5 bases, with 10 bases sitting between them. The CDR3 region has the DNA TGCGCCAGCAGCTTTTACAGGGAAACTGAAGCTTTCTTT. Encoded protein: CASSFYRETEAFF. The variable domain in full, with the rest retrieved from reference TRBV5-1 and TRBJ1-1, is KAGVTQTPRYLIKTRGQQVTLSCSPISGHRSVSWYQQTPGQGLQFLFEYFSETQRNKGNFPGRFSGRQFSNSRSEMNVSTLELGDSALYLCASSFYRETEAFFGQGTRLTVV.

V is TRBV4-1 and J is TRBJ2-6; D is ambiguous. From germline, CDR1 is MGHRA and CDR2 YSYEKL. CDR3 size: 17 residues. V lost 0 bases to trimming and J lost 4 bases, with 13 bases between them. The CDR3 coding sequence is TGCGCCAGCAGCCAAGAGAGTGTGGTCTCGGGGGCCAACGTCCTGACTTTC. Translated, it gives CASSQESVVSGANVLTF.

The chain links TRBV2 to TRBJ1-1, with no clear D. CDR1 is SNHLY and CDR2 is FYNNEI in the germline V gene. CDR3 length: 13 amino acids. Trimming left V 4 bases short and J 1 base short, with 7 bases between. The CDR3 DNA reads TGTGCCAGCAGTGCCGACACGAACACTGAAGCTTTCTTT. It is translated as CASSADTNTEAFF.

The genes are TRBV19 and TRBJ1-5; D is perhaps TRBD1 (5 bases). V lost 1 base and J 5 bases, leaving 9 bases between the germline ends. Looked up from germline, CDR1 is LNHDA and CDR2 is SQIVND (reference sequence). There are 14 residues in the CDR3. The DNA for the CDR3 is TGTGCCAGTAGTATAGCTGGGGGGGATCAGCCCCAGCATTTT. Amino acids: CASSIAGGDQPQHF. Using reference TRBV19 and TRBJ1-5 for the parts outside the CDR3, the full variable domain is DGGITQSPKYLFRKEGQNVTLSCEQNLNHDAMYWYRQDPGQGLRLIYYSQIVNDFQKGDIAEGYSVSREKKESFPLTVTSAQKNPTAFYLCASSIAGGDQPQHFGDGTRLSIL.

This rearrangement joins TRBV2 to TRBJ1-5; maybe TRBD1 (6 bases). This CDR3 is built from 14 residues. V was clipped by 6 bases and J by 5 bases, with 14 bases between them. The germline V gene encodes CDR1 SNHLY and CDR2 FYNNEI. The CDR3 DNA follows: TGTGCCAGCAGATCAACAGGGACGGATCAGCCCCAGCATTTT. Its protein product is CASRSTGTDQPQHF.

The table lists this clone with a few counts. The gene calls are TRBV19 and TRBJ2-1; 7 bases fit TRBD2. Trimming at V came to 8 bases and at J to 3 bases, leaving 4 bases not matched to a gene. This CDR3 is built from 13 residues. The germline V gene has CDR1 LNHDA and CDR2 SQIVND (reference sequence). This chain's CDR3 is CASRAGVYNEQFF. The CDR3 DNA follows: TGTGCCAGTCGCGCGGGAGTCTACAATGAGCAGTTCTTC.